These 27 T cell receptor beta chains were sequenced from one sample in a study of blood T cell repertoires in COVID-19. Generated by immunoSEQ multiplex PCR, the TCRdb table keeps only in-frame clones and is missing some. Here the sample spans 350,000 to 400,000 clones, more than 70% being singletons. The sample was PBMCs or T cells enriched from blood (not recorded which). These receptors all stem from a man between 35 and 55 years old in a cohort exposed to, infected with or recovered from COVID-19 (not recorded which).

The chain combines TRBV19 with TRBJ2-6; the match to TRBD1 covers 7 bases. The CDR3 loop spans 17 amino acids. Germline CDR1 is LNHDA and CDR2 is SQIVND (reference sequence). With 5 bases clipped from V and 4 bases from J, the junction kept 11 bases outside the gene matches. The CDR3 DNA follows: TGTGCCAGTAGTCGAGGAAGACAGGGATCAGGGGCCAACGTCCTGACTTTC. Translated, it gives CASSRGRQGSGANVLTF.

CDR3 sequence (DNA): TGTGCCAGCAGCCAAACAGGGGGAGGCTACAATGAGCAGTTCTTC. The encoded protein is CASSQTGGGYNEQFF. The chain links TRBV3-1 (or the pseudogene TRBV3-2) to TRBJ2-1; 8 bases are shared with TRBD1. The trim removed 2 bases at V and 3 bases at J, leaving 3 bases unmatched. The length of the CDR3 is 15 residues. CDR1 is LGHDT, CDR2 YNNKEL, per germline (reference sequence).

The chain couples TRBV6-5 to TRBJ1-1; D is undetermined. The CDR3 extends over 13 amino acids. With 6 bases removed from V and 2 bases from J, the gap between germline ends came to 10 bases. The germline gives CDR1 MNHEY, CDR2 SVGAGI. CDR3 residues: CASSANINTEAFF. Written as DNA, the CDR3 is TGTGCCAGCAGCGCCAACATAAACACTGAAGCTTTCTTT.

This clone was found a few times. The chain has TRBV9 and TRBJ2-3, with 10 bases identical to TRBD2. Germline CDR1 and CDR2: SGDLS and YYNGEE. This CDR3 spans 15 amino acids. Trimming took 0 bases from V and 4 from J; bases not matched to a gene: 2. CDR3 sequence reads: CASSVAGTSADTQYF. Here the CDR3 DNA reads TGTGCCAGCAGCGTAGCCGGGACTAGCGCAGATACGCAGTATTTT.

This clone was recorded only once. In DNA form, the CDR3 reads TGCAGCGCCACTAGCGCGACCTCCTACGAGCAGTACTTC. Protein sequence: CSATSATSYEQYF. V gene TRBV29-1 combines with J gene TRBJ2-7; 7 nucleotides align to TRBD2. The CDR3 has 13 amino acids. Trimming at V came to 7 bases and at J to 0 bases, leaving 6 bases not matched to a gene. Germline V gene data show CDR1 as SQVTM and CDR2 as ANQGSEA.

J is TRBJ1-2 and V is TRBV6-5, with TRBD1 matching over 7 bases. V dropped 6 bases and J dropped 2; count of bases not matched to a gene: 9. Germline V gives CDR1 MNHEY, CDR2 SVGAGI. CDR3 length: 15 amino acids. In nucleotides, the CDR3 is TGTGCCAGCAGGGCCCCGGGACAGATCAACTATGGCTACACCTTC. Its translation: CASRAPGQINYGYTF.

The chain couples TRBV13 to TRBJ2-3; a possible D gene is TRBD2 (6 bases). Germline-derived CDR1 and CDR2 are PRHDT and FYEKMQ (reference sequence). The CDR3 loop spans 15 amino acids. Trimming took off 6 bases at V and 2 bases at J, with 15 bases between the two ends. CDR3 loop: CASREWGGNTDTQYF. DNA of the CDR3: TGTGCCAGCAGGGAATGGGGCGGGAACACAGATACGCAGTATTTT.

The V and J genes are TRBV20-1 and TRBJ1-1; 7 bases map to TRBD1. CDR1 DFQATT and CDR2 SNEGSKA come from the germline V gene (reference sequence). With 5 bases clipped from V and 11 bases from J, the junction kept 8 bases outside the gene matches. This CDR3 region has 11 residues. CDR3 sequence (DNA): TGCAGTGCTGTTGGTGACAGGGACGCTTTCTTT. Translation gives CSAVGDRDAFF.

The V call is TRBV4-1, the J call TRBJ1-5, with D uncertain. Germline V gives CDR1 MGHRA, CDR2 YSYEKL. V gave up 0 bases and J gave up 7 bases, with 13 bases separating them. This CDR3 contains 15 residues. The CDR3: CASSQDSGVGQPQHF. CDR3 nucleotide sequence: TGCGCCAGCAGCCAAGATTCCGGGGTCGGGCAGCCCCAGCATTTT.

V and J are TRBV5-1 and TRBJ2-3; 8 bases are a match to TRBD2. The germline V gene encodes CDR1 SGHRS and CDR2 YFSETQ. Losses at the gene ends were 5 bases for V and 4 bases for J; bases not matched to a gene: 12. The CDR3 contains 16 residues. CDR3 DNA sequence: TGCGCCAGCAGAGTGCAGTCAGCGGGAGTGTCAGATACGCAGTATTTT. Protein product: CASRVQSAGVSDTQYF. Complete variable domain (other parts from reference TRBV5-1 and TRBJ2-3): KAGVTQTPRYLIKTRGQQVTLSCSPISGHRSVSWYQQTPGQGLQFLFEYFSETQRNKGNFPGRFSGRQFSNSRSEMNVSTLELGDSALYLCASRVQSAGVSDTQYFGPGTRLTVL.

In this sample, this clone turned up many times. The rearrangement uses TRBV27 and TRBJ1-6; D not resolved. Trimming removed 1 base at V and 3 bases at J, with 7 bases between. The CDR3 is 15 residues long. In germline, CDR1 is MNHEY, CDR2 SMNVEV (reference sequence). CDR3 loop: CASSLYGGYNSPLHF. For the CDR3, the DNA is TGTGCCAGCAGTTTATATGGAGGCTATAATTCACCCCTCCACTTT.

Only one count was recorded for this clone. The rearrangement links TRBV7-8 to TRBJ1-4, with 9 nucleotides matching TRBD1. Germline trimming cut 4 bases from V and 4 bases from J; bases unmatched to any gene: 1. This CDR3 contains 14 residues. Germline V gene data show CDR1 as SGHVS and CDR2 as FQNEAQ. In nucleotides, the CDR3 is TGTGCCAGCAGCTCGGGACAGGGTAATGAAAAACTGTTTTTT. Protein sequence: CASSSGQGNEKLFF.

About this clone: In the same sample, other DNA sequences code for this CDR3. V is TRBV19 and J is TRBJ1-5, with 9 bases aligning to TRBD1. The CDR3 loop spans 13 amino acids. Trimming cost V 5 bases and J 4 bases; bases outside gene matches: 0. Germline values: CDR1 LNHDA, CDR2 SQIVND (reference sequence). The CDR3: CASSGTGNQPQHF. CDR3 DNA sequence: TGTGCCAGTAGTGGGACAGGGAATCAGCCCCAGCATTTT.

This chain joins TRBV7-2 and TRBJ1-1; D is unresolved. The CDR3 contains 16 residues. Looked up from germline, CDR1 is SGHTA and CDR2 is FQGNSA. Trimming took 1 base from V and 6 from J, leaving 18 bases between them. The CDR3, as DNA: TGTGCCAGCAGCTTAGGATCCCGAACGCCCTCGGCTGAAGCTTTCTTT. Its protein product is CASSLGSRTPSAEAFF.

The V and J genes are TRBV7-9 and TRBJ1-1; 7 bases are a match to TRBD1. V lost 5 bases to trimming and J lost 0 bases; unmatched junction nucleotides: 9. Per the germline V gene, CDR1 is SEHNR and CDR2 is FQNEAQ (reference sequence). This CDR3 region has 16 residues. CDR3 sequence: CASSPGTAVMNTEAFF. CDR3 bases: TGTGCCAGCAGCCCCGGGACAGCCGTCATGAACACTGAAGCTTTCTTT.

DNA of the CDR3: TGTGCCAGCAGCTTCTACGGACAGGGGGATGAAGCTTTCTTT. As protein: CASSFYGQGDEAFF. The chain has TRBV11-1 and TRBJ1-1; 10 positions agree with TRBD1. V lost 3 bases, J lost 7 bases, and 5 bases stayed unmatched. Germline lookup yields CDR1 SGHAT and CDR2 FQDESV (reference sequence). This CDR3 is built from 14 residues.

The chain is built from TRBV9 and TRBJ2-2, with D possibly being TRBD2 (6 bases). Trimming took off 5 bases at V and 5 bases at J, with 10 bases between the two ends. CDR3 length equals 13 residues. Germline values: CDR1 SGDLS, CDR2 YYNGEE. DNA of the CDR3: TGTGCCAGCAGGGAGGGCGGAACCGGGGAGCTGTTTTTT. As protein: CASREGGTGELFF.

This chain uses TRBV9 with TRBJ2-7, with TRBD1 matching over 11 bases. The V gene end was trimmed by 0 bases and the J gene end by 4 bases; junction bases not matched to a gene: 6. The CDR3 spans 16 residues. CDR1 is SGDLS and CDR2 is YYNGEE in the germline V gene. CDR3 sequence: CASSVALDRGQYEQYF. The CDR3 bases are TGTGCCAGCAGCGTAGCCCTGGACAGGGGGCAGTACGAGCAGTACTTC.

To note about this clone: This sample includes further DNA sequences coding for the same CDR3. The rearrangement joins TRBV5-4 to TRBJ2-1; 14 nucleotides match TRBD2. The CDR3 length is 15 residues. Germline V lookup: CDR1 SGHNT, CDR2 YYREEE (reference sequence). The ends lost 8 bases at V and 13 bases at J; junction bases unmatched: 14. CDR3 nucleotides: TGTGCCAGTAGCCTAACTGGGACTAGCGGGAGTCATCAGTTCTTC. It specifies CASSLTGTSGSHQFF.

This sequence joins TRBV5-8 and TRBJ2-7; TRBD2 matches at 8 bases. Germline CDR1 and CDR2: SGHTS and YDEGEE. The V and J ends lost 5 bases and 5 bases, in that order; junction bases with no gene match: 12. The CDR3 is made up of 15 amino acids. The CDR3 DNA sequence: TGTGCCAGCAGGAGGGCCCGCGGGAGGACCCACGAGCAGTACTTC. Encoded protein: CASRRARGRTHEQYF.

J is TRBJ1-2 and V is TRBV27; 8 nucleotides agree with TRBD1. CDR1 and CDR2 from the germline V gene are MNHEY and SMNVEV (reference sequence). Trimming at V came to 8 bases and at J to 8 bases, leaving 16 bases not matched to a gene. There are 15 residues in the CDR3. The CDR3 loop is CASQAFDGQGGGYTF. The CDR3 DNA reads as TGTGCCAGCCAAGCTTTCGACGGACAGGGAGGGGGCTACACCTTC.

The chain joins TRBV27 to TRBJ2-2, with a weak D call TRBD1 (5 bases). Trimming removed 5 bases from V and 3 bases from J, with 13 bases in between. The CDR3 consists of 15 residues. Germline assignment: CDR1 MNHEY and CDR2 SMNVEV (reference sequence). The CDR3 loop is CASSETGSDTGELFF. CDR3 DNA: TGTGCCAGCAGTGAAACAGGTTCGGACACCGGGGAGCTGTTTTTT.

This chain connects TRBV10-3 to TRBJ2-2, with 10 bases identical to TRBD2. Germline trimming cut 3 bases from V and 7 bases from J; bases unmatched to any gene: 5. CDR3 length: 15 residues. The germline gives CDR1 ENHRY, CDR2 SYGVKD. The CDR3 loop is CAISDLAGAVGELFF. CDR3 bases: TGTGCCATCAGTGATCTAGCGGGAGCGGTCGGGGAGCTGTTTTTT.

The CDR3 DNA reads as TGTGCCAGCTCCTCACCTCCCGGGACAGGCACAGATACGCAGTATTTT. As protein: CASSSPPGTGTDTQYF. The chain uses TRBV18 and TRBJ2-3, with 7 nucleotides matching TRBD1. CDR1 is KGHSH, CDR2 LQKENI, per germline. V shed 6 bases and J 1 base; nucleotides not matched to a gene: 10. This CDR3 region has 16 residues.

The genes are TRBV10-3 and TRBJ2-3; 15 bases line up with TRBD2. The CDR3 runs to 16 residues. J lost 3 bases, V lost 5 bases, and 3 bases had no gene match. Per germline, CDR1 ENHRY and CDR2 SYGVKD. The CDR3 is CAISIGLAGGTDTQYF. The CDR3 DNA sequence: TGTGCCATCAGTATAGGACTAGCGGGAGGGACAGATACGCAGTATTTT.

This chain uses TRBV29-1 with TRBJ2-1; D is unresolved. Germline CDR1 SQVTM, CDR2 ANQGSEA. The length of the CDR3 is 10 residues. V shed 4 bases and J shed 13 bases, with 11 bases lying between them. CDR3 DNA sequence: TGCAGCGTTGGTGAGGCTCTTCAGTTCTTC. It is translated as CSVGEALQFF.

On this clone itself: At the DNA level, this CDR3 is encoded by other sequences in the same sample as well. The chain links TRBV28 to TRBJ2-1; the match to TRBD2 covers 8 bases. Germline CDR1 reads MDHEN; CDR2 reads SYDVKM. The V segment lost 4 bases and the J segment 3 bases; nucleotides outside the gene matches: 5. The CDR3 is made up of 15 amino acids. As DNA, the CDR3 is TGTGCCAGCAGTTCTCCGGGACTAGGCTACAATGAGCAGTTCTTC. Encoded protein: CASSSPGLGYNEQFF.